This TCR beta chain was identified during a study of blood T cell repertoires in COVID-19. Study overall: Italy, Spain and the United States were the sources of the convalescent and acute COVID-19 samples.

Repertoires were generated with immunoSEQ multiplex PCR, while TCRdb's copy carries only in-frame clones and drops some. The repertoire consists of around 130,000 clones, with roughly three quarters occurring once and the leading ten covering over 6.5%. Germline V CDR1 and CDR2: GTSNPN, SVGIG (reference sequence). V shed 2 bases and J shed 3 bases, with 20 bases lying between them. The CDR3 is made up of 17 amino acids. The sequence came from a human donor in a cohort sampled during active COVID-19. V is TRBV30 and J is TRBJ1-5; TRBD1 is a possible D gene (6 bases). The sequencing input was peripheral blood. For the CDR3, the DNA is TGTGCCTGGAGTCACACCAATCCTAACAGGGCCAATCAGCCCCAGCATTTT. It specifies CAWSHTNPNRANQPQHF.